The following is a T cell receptor (beta chain) sequence with its context. The CDR3 length is 15 residues. Trimming shortened V by 4 bases and J by 0 bases, and 9 bases separated the two germline ends. Germline values: CDR1 SGHVS, CDR2 FNYEAQ. Sequencing used immunoSEQ multiplex PCR; TCRdb keeps in-frame clones, though not all of them. There are some 140,000 clones in the sample; roughly 83% occur only once, and roughly 3% lies in the top ten. This sample was taken from a study of blood T cell repertoires in COVID-19. The receptor was derived from a woman aged 80 or over with acute or convalescent COVID-19. This sequence joins TRBV7-6 and TRBJ2-2; tentatively, D is TRBD1 (6 bases). The sequenced material came from peripheral blood. The CDR3 protein is CASSSGQTNTGELFF. As DNA, the CDR3 is TGTGCCAGCAGCTCCGGACAGACGAACACCGGGGAGCTGTTTTTT.